A single sample gave rise to the 16 T cell receptor beta chains below, sequenced in a study of chemoradiotherapy in HPV16-positive cancers. Measured with immunoSEQ multiplex PCR; TCRdb has only the in-frame clones, and not every one. This sample carries roughly 23,000 clones, around two thirds of them seen once, and the ten largest clones take 2% to 3%. The sample was acquired from a patient who underwent chemoradiotherapy. Every receptor here comes from a human donor with HPV-associated anogenital cancer.

The CDR3 DNA is TGCGCCAGCAGCCTGGAAGGGGCAGCTTATCAGCCCCAGCATTTT. This sequence encodes CASSLEGAAYQPQHF. The rearrangement links TRBV5-1 to TRBJ1-5; possibly TRBD1 for D (5 bases). Per germline, CDR1 SGHRS and CDR2 YFSETQ. The CDR3 is 15 residues long. V lost 4 bases to trimming and J lost 5 bases, with 16 bases between them.

This chain joins TRBV28 and TRBJ2-5; perhaps TRBD1 as D (8 bases). CDR1 and CDR2 from the germline V gene are MDHEN and SYDVKM. The CDR3 is made up of 15 amino acids. The V end was cut by 6 bases, the J end by 5 bases, with 19 bases between. In DNA form, the CDR3 reads TGTGCCAGCAGGCCCACAGGGGGGGTTTGGGAGACCCAGTACTTC. Translating gives CASRPTGGVWETQYF. The whole variable domain, filled in from reference TRBV28 and TRBJ2-5, reads DVKVTQSSRYLVKRTGEKVFLECVQDMDHENMFWYRQDPGLGLRLIYFSYDVKMKEKGDIPEGYSVSREKKERFSLILESASTNQTSMYLCASRPTGGVWETQYFGPGTRLLVL.

The rearrangement joins TRBV6-5 to TRBJ1-6; D is unclear. The germline V gene has CDR1 MNHEY and CDR2 SVGAGI. The CDR3 is 13 amino acids. V lost 6 bases to trimming and J lost 5 bases, with 8 bases between them. The DNA for the CDR3 is TGTGCCAGCAGACAGACTGATAATTCACCCCTCCACTTT. Encoded protein: CASRQTDNSPLHF.

The chain joins TRBV28 to TRBJ2-1; 10 bases are a match to TRBD2. The CDR3 consists of 15 residues. The germline V gene encodes CDR1 MDHEN and CDR2 SYDVKM. V trimming: 5 bases; J trimming: 8 bases; junction bases outside the gene matches: 9. The CDR3 loop is CASSDSSGSIDEQFF. The CDR3 DNA sequence: TGTGCCAGCAGTGACTCTAGCGGGAGTATCGATGAGCAGTTCTTC.

The chain links TRBV6-1 to TRBJ2-3, with D unresolved. Germline V CDR1 and CDR2: MNHNS, SASEGT. Deletions cut 6 bases from V and 2 bases from J, with 12 bases between. The CDR3 is 14 amino acids. CDR3 protein: CASSHDSHTDTQYF. The DNA for the CDR3 is TGTGCCAGCAGCCACGACTCTCACACAGATACGCAGTATTTT.

This clone has only a few counts. V usage is TRBV19 and J usage is TRBJ1-2; 8 bases line up with TRBD1. This CDR3 is 15 amino acids long. Germline V gene sequence: CDR1 LNHDA, CDR2 SQIVND (reference sequence). J was trimmed by 4 bases and V by 4 bases; bases with no gene match: 8. Here the CDR3 reads CASSTQGAAPYGYTF. The CDR3 DNA reads TGTGCCAGTAGTACGCAGGGGGCCGCTCCCTATGGCTACACCTTC.

The V gene is TRBV18, the J gene TRBJ2-7; D is undetermined. V shed 3 bases and J shed 0 bases, with 9 bases lying between them. The CDR3 runs to 14 residues. Germline V CDR1 and CDR2: KGHSH, LQKENI. The CDR3 nucleotides read TGTGCCAGCTCACCGCCGGCCAGCTCCTACGAGCAGTACTTC. Translation gives CASSPPASSYEQYF.

The CDR3 region is CSVVSRGWTRNEQFF. The DNA of the CDR3 is TGCAGCGTTGTCTCCAGGGGTTGGACTAGGAATGAGCAGTTCTTC. The chain is built from TRBV29-1 and TRBJ2-1; maybe TRBD2 (7 bases). The CDR3 runs to 15 residues. The germline CDR1 and CDR2 sequences are SQVTM and ANQGSEA. V was clipped by 4 bases and J by 7 bases, with 20 bases between them.

The rearrangement joins TRBV6-4 to TRBJ2-2, with 11 bases fitting TRBD2. The germline gives CDR1 MRHNA, CDR2 SNTAGT. CDR3 length: 15 residues. V was clipped by 8 bases and J by 2 bases; unmatched bases: 4. The CDR3 region has the DNA TGTGCCAGCGGCCTAGCGGGAGGCAACACCGGGGAGCTGTTTTTT. Amino acids: CASGLAGGNTGELFF.

The chain carries TRBV18 and TRBJ2-7; 14 positions agree with TRBD2. Germline V gene sequence: CDR1 KGHSH, CDR2 LQKENI. Trimming at V came to 1 base and at J to 4 bases, leaving 6 bases not matched to a gene. The CDR3 totals 17 residues. The CDR3 sequence: CASSPRLAGGNYYEQYF. The CDR3 DNA reads as TGTGCCAGCTCACCACGACTAGCGGGAGGGAACTATTACGAGCAGTACTTC.

The genes are TRBV6-5 and TRBJ2-1, with D possibly TRBD2 on 5 matching bases. V gave up 7 bases and J gave up 5 bases, with 12 bases separating them. CDR1 is MNHEY and CDR2 is SVGAGI in the germline V gene. This CDR3 has 13 residues. DNA of the CDR3: TGTGCCAGCACCTCCGGACTTGACAATGAGCAGTTCTTC. This gives the protein CASTSGLDNEQFF.

The chain links TRBV5-1 to TRBJ2-2; D is uncertain. Trimming removed 4 bases at V and 1 base at J, with 8 bases between. Germline loops: CDR1 SGHRS, CDR2 YFSETQ. The CDR3 is 14 residues long. In DNA, the CDR3 is TGCGCCAGCAGCCCCCACAGGAACACCGGGGAGCTGTTTTTT. This translates into CASSPHRNTGELFF.

The chain combines TRBV6-5 with TRBJ2-7; D unresolved. V shed 7 bases and J shed 3 bases, with 7 bases lying between them. Germline assignment: CDR1 MNHEY and CDR2 SVGAGI. This CDR3 has 11 amino acids. CDR3 coding DNA: TGTGCCAGCATCAAGGGCTACGAGCAGTACTTC. Encoded protein: CASIKGYEQYF.

This chain joins TRBV2 and TRBJ2-7, with 7 bases matching TRBD2. V trimming: 7 bases; J trimming: 0 bases; junction bases outside the gene matches: 3. Germline V gives CDR1 SNHLY, CDR2 FYNNEI. The CDR3 consists of 13 residues. This CDR3 reads CASMGGSSYEQYF. In DNA form, the CDR3 reads TGTGCCAGCATGGGGGGGAGCTCCTACGAGCAGTACTTC.

V is TRBV19 and J is TRBJ1-5; tentative D call: TRBD1 (5 bases). The CDR3 has 15 amino acids. From germline, CDR1 is LNHDA and CDR2 SQIVND (reference sequence). Between the trimmed V and J ends, which lost 6 bases and 4 bases, there was a span of 16 bases. CDR3 coding DNA: TGTGCCAGTAGAGAGGACGGATGGGGGAATCAGCCCCAGCATTTT. This codes for CASREDGWGNQPQHF.

The rearrangement links TRBV7-2 to TRBJ1-5; 11 positions agree with TRBD1. This CDR3 is built from 15 residues. The J segment lost 7 bases and the V segment lost 5 bases, leaving 7 bases of the junction unmatched. Germline CDR1 and CDR2: SGHTA and FQGNSA. CDR3 amino acids: CASSRWGQGEQPQHF. In nucleotides, the CDR3 is TGTGCCAGCAGCAGGTGGGGACAGGGGGAACAGCCCCAGCATTTT.